This T cell receptor (beta chain) was observed in a study of T cell responses to AZD1222 COVID-19 vaccine. Clones were sequenced by immunoSEQ multiplex PCR, and TCRdb holds only the in-frame ones, with some missing. The data hold 95,000 to 130,000 clones, with 90% to 95% observed a single time. General observations from the study: Sampling captured repertoires only after the peak T cell response. Seropositive at baseline were only six AZD1222 recipients.

V lost 5 bases, J lost 3 bases, and 13 bases lay in between. Germline V lookup: CDR1 MDHEN, CDR2 SYDVKM. This CDR3 has 15 amino acids. In regard to this clone: Its antigen is still unknown.

The gene calls are TRBV28 and TRBJ1-4; perhaps TRBD1 as D (6 bases). The sequence was collected from an adult in good health. The material was peripheral blood, obtained on day 0 of AZD1222 vaccination. In DNA, the CDR3 is TGTGCCAGCAGTACCCGGGGGCTTGCTAATGAAAAACTGTTTTTT. Translating it yields CASSTRGLANEKLFF.